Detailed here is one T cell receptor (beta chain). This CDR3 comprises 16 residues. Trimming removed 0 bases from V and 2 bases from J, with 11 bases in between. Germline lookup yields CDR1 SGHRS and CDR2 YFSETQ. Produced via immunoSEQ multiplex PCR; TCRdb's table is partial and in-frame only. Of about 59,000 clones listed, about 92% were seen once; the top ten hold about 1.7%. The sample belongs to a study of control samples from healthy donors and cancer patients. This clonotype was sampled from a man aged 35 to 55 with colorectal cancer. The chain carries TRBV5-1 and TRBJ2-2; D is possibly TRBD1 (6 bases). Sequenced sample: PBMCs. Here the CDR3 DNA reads TGCGCCAGCAGCTTGGTCGTGACAGGTAACACCGGGGAGCTGTTTTTT. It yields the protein CASSLVVTGNTGELFF.